This passage covers 9 T cell receptor beta chains from one sample sequenced in a study of CD8 T cells in ankylosing spondylitis. One entry per CDR3 protein results from TCRdb running MiXCR on the 5' RACE reads. The repertoire has more than 150,000 distinct CDR3 sequences, 18% of them found once; the top ten carry more than 3.5%. Sequencing was performed on blood, either unsorted or a sorted T cell fraction (not recorded which). The source of these receptors is a male donor under 35 with ankylosing spondylitis or in good health (not recorded which).

This clonotype was seen many times. The rearrangement uses TRBV6-5 and TRBJ2-2, with D unresolved. V was pared by 2 bases and J by 1 base, with 14 bases between. The CDR3 runs to 17 residues. Germline V lookup: CDR1 MNHEY, CDR2 SVGAGI. CDR3 DNA sequence: TGTGCCAGCAGTTACCCCAAGGCCGGAAGGAACACCGGGGAGCTGTTTTTT. Translation gives CASSYPKAGRNTGELFF.

V and J are TRBV29-1 and TRBJ2-1; 7 bases match TRBD2. Germline values: CDR1 SQVTM, CDR2 ANQGSEA. The CDR3 covers 15 residues. The V gene end was trimmed by 0 bases and the J gene end by 0 bases; junction bases not matched to a gene: 2. The CDR3 DNA reads TGCAGCGTTGAAGAGCGGGGGAGCTCCTACAATGAGCAGTTCTTC. This sequence encodes CSVEERGSSYNEQFF.

This clonotype was observed at least ten times. The chain uses TRBV25-1 and TRBJ1-2; D uncertain. Germline V gene data show CDR1 as MGHDK and CDR2 as SYGVNS. Trimming removed 1 base at V and 9 bases at J, with 21 bases between. The CDR3 is 16 residues long. The CDR3 reads CASSEFDNRRPFSYTF. CDR3 nucleotide sequence: TGTGCCAGCAGTGAATTTGACAATCGAAGGCCCTTTAGCTACACCTTC.

V usage is TRBV20-1 and J usage is TRBJ2-3; D is ambiguous. V lost 5 bases, J lost 6 bases, and 6 bases lay in between. CDR1 is DFQATT and CDR2 is SNEGSKA in the germline V gene (reference sequence). CDR3 length equals 10 residues. The CDR3 here is CSAAEDTQYF. CDR3 in DNA: TGCAGTGCTGCCGAGGATACGCAGTATTTT.

In its sample, this clonotype was seen many times. The J gene is TRBJ2-2, the V gene TRBV6-5; the D gene is possibly TRBD2 (6 bases). CDR3 length equals 17 residues. The V end lost 0 bases, the J end lost 3 bases, and 14 bases lay between the germline ends. Germline values: CDR1 MNHEY, CDR2 SVGAGI. The CDR3: CASSYSEWTTHTGELFF. For the CDR3, the DNA is TGTGCCAGCAGTTACTCGGAATGGACTACCCACACCGGGGAGCTGTTTTTT.

The chain has TRBV20-1 and TRBJ2-7, with 9 bases fitting TRBD2. CDR1 is DFQATT and CDR2 is SNEGSKA in the germline V gene (reference sequence). Trimming took 2 bases from V and 5 from J; bases not matched to a gene: 13. There are 16 residues in the CDR3. In DNA, the CDR3 is TGCAGTGCTAGACCGCGTGGCGCGGGAGGGCCCCACGAGCAGTACGTC. It specifies CSARPRGAGGPHEQYV.

There are many counts of this clonotype. The chain uses TRBV5-1 and TRBJ1-1; maybe TRBD1 (6 bases). Germline CDR1 reads SGHRS; CDR2 reads YFSETQ. The V and J ends lost 1 base and 5 bases respectively, with 15 bases between them. The CDR3 runs to 15 residues. This chain's CDR3 is CASSLTGTFLTEAFF. CDR3 DNA: TGCGCCAGCAGCTTGACAGGGACGTTTCTAACTGAAGCTTTCTTT.

The chain recombines TRBV29-1 with TRBJ2-6; possible D gene TRBD1, 5 bases. Trimming cost V 3 bases and J 4 bases, with 7 bases left between them. The CDR3 loop spans 13 amino acids. Germline-derived CDR1 and CDR2 are SQVTM and ANQGSEA. The DNA of the CDR3 is TGCAGCGTTGATGGGGCCGGGGCCAACGTCCTGACTTTC. Translated, it gives CSVDGAGANVLTF. Full variable domain (outside the CDR3, taken from reference TRBV29-1 and TRBJ2-6): SAVISQKPSRDICQRGTSLTIQCQVDSQVTMMFWYRQQPGQSLTLIATANQGSEATYESGFVIDKFPISRPNLTFSTLTVSNMSPEDSSIYLCSVDGAGANVLTFGAGSRLTVL.

The chain carries TRBV7-2 and TRBJ2-1; D is unresolved. Trimming took 8 bases from V and 7 from J, leaving 21 bases between them. The CDR3 covers 15 residues. Germline V gene sequence: CDR1 SGHTA, CDR2 FQGNSA. CDR3 sequence reads: CASAVLRPQGNEQFF. The CDR3 DNA is TGTGCCAGCGCCGTACTAAGACCACAAGGAAATGAGCAGTTCTTC.